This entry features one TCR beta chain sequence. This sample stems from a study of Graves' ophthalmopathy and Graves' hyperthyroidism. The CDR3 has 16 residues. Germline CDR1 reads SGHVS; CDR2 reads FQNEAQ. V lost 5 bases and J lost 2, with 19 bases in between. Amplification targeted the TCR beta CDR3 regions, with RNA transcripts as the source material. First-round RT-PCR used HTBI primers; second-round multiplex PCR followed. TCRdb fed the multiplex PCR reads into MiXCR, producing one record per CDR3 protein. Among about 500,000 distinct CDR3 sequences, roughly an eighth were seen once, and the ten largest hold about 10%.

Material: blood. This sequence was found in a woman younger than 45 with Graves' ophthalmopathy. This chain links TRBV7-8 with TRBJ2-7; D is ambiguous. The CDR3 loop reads CASSTPPDPIPYEQYF. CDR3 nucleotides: TGTGCCAGCAGCACCCCGCCGGACCCGATCCCCTACGAGCAGTACTTC.